The 18 T cell receptor beta chains reported below all come from one sample, sequenced in a study of neoadjuvant anti-PD-1 for oral cavity cancer. Assay: immunoSEQ multiplex PCR; the TCRdb copy retains only in-frame clones and omits some. The repertoire holds approximately 16,000 clones, with around 74% as singletons. The starting material was PBMCs, obtained before nivolumab (anti-PD-1) treatment. These receptors came from a person aged 40 to 85 with oral cavity squamous cell carcinoma.

V gene TRBV30 combines with J gene TRBJ2-1; tentative D call: TRBD2 (6 bases). The CDR3 sequence is 14 residues long. The germline V gene encodes CDR1 GTSNPN and CDR2 SVGIG (reference sequence). Trimming stripped 4 bases from V and 0 bases from J, with 10 bases between. The CDR3 DNA reads TGTGCCTGGATCTTCGGGAGCTCCTACAATGAGCAGTTCTTC. It is translated as CAWIFGSSYNEQFF.

This clone was counted between two and nine times. V is TRBV10-3 and J is TRBJ1-2; D call uncertain. Germline-derived CDR1 and CDR2 are ENHRY and SYGVKD. The CDR3 spans 12 residues. V was shortened by 0 bases and J by 6 bases, with 5 bases between the two germline ends. CDR3 amino acids: CAISESRDGYTF. The DNA of the CDR3 is TGTGCCATCAGTGAGTCGAGAGATGGCTACACCTTC.

The chain recombines TRBV5-6 with TRBJ2-3; 11 nucleotides agree with TRBD2. V was pared by 5 bases and J by 9 bases, with 11 bases of the junction left unmatched. CDR3 length: 15 residues. Germline CDR1 reads SGHDT; CDR2 reads YYEEEE. The CDR3, as DNA: TGTGCCAGCAGTACCCCGGGACTAGCGGCCATAACGCAGTATTTT. Encoded protein: CASSTPGLAAITQYF.

This clone was seen a handful of times. The chain carries TRBV28 and TRBJ1-2, with 7 bases that match TRBD1. The germline V gene encodes CDR1 MDHEN and CDR2 SYDVKM. V gave up 4 bases and J gave up 2 bases; unmatched junction bases: 1. This CDR3 comprises 13 residues. The CDR3 DNA is TGTGCCAGCAGTTCGACAGGGAACTATGGCTACACCTTC. It yields the protein CASSSTGNYGYTF.

This clone appeared once. The genes are TRBV4-1 and TRBJ2-7, with D unclear. Germline V gives CDR1 MGHRA, CDR2 YSYEKL. CDR3 length: 15 residues. V shed 1 base and J shed 2 bases, with 12 bases lying between them. The CDR3 spells CASSQGVRATYEQYF. The CDR3 DNA follows: TGCGCCAGCAGCCAAGGTGTGAGAGCCACCTACGAGCAGTACTTC.

This clone was seen a few times. The V call is TRBV9, the J call TRBJ1-1; D unclear. V was trimmed by 0 bases and J by 3 bases, leaving 12 bases between them. In germline, CDR1 is SGDLS, CDR2 YYNGEE. This CDR3 spans 15 amino acids. CDR3 sequence: CASSVGPQHDTEAFF. In nucleotides, the CDR3 is TGTGCCAGCAGCGTAGGGCCGCAGCACGACACTGAAGCTTTCTTT.

The gene calls are TRBV29-1 and TRBJ2-2, with D perhaps given as TRBD1 or TRBD2 (5 bases each). This CDR3 is built from 15 residues. V was cut by 4 bases and J by 6 bases, with 18 bases left in between. The germline V gene encodes CDR1 SQVTM and CDR2 ANQGSEA. Written as DNA, the CDR3 is TGCAGCGTTGTTCTGGGACCCCACCTCGCCGGGGAGCTGTTTTTT. It yields the protein CSVVLGPHLAGELFF.

The chain uses TRBV19 and TRBJ1-1, with D unresolved. Germline V gives CDR1 LNHDA, CDR2 SQIVND (reference sequence). With 7 bases removed from V and 3 bases from J, the gap between germline ends came to 12 bases. The CDR3 totals 13 residues. Here the CDR3 reads CASKGLADTEAFF. CDR3 coding DNA: TGTGCCAGTAAAGGCCTTGCGGACACTGAAGCTTTCTTT.

The chain couples TRBV6-1 to TRBJ2-7, with 8 nucleotides matching TRBD1. CDR1 and CDR2 from the germline V gene are MNHNS and SASEGT. Trimming at V came to 7 bases and at J to 0 bases, leaving 8 bases not matched to a gene. The CDR3 totals 15 residues. The CDR3: CASTWGQASSYEQYF. CDR3 in DNA: TGTGCCAGCACCTGGGGACAGGCCTCCTCCTACGAGCAGTACTTC.

This chain uses TRBV10-1 with TRBJ1-3; no clear D. V lost 3 bases, J lost 4 bases, and 10 bases lay in between. Germline CDR1 reads WNHNN; CDR2 reads SYGVQD (reference sequence). This CDR3 is built from 14 residues. The CDR3 DNA reads as TGCGCCAGCAGTGACAGCGCTACGGGAAACACCATATATTTT. It is translated as CASSDSATGNTIYF.

This rearrangement joins TRBV27 to TRBJ1-1; no clear D. The V end was cut by 0 bases, the J end by 5 bases, with 10 bases between. The CDR3 totals 14 residues. CDR1 is MNHEY, CDR2 SMNVEV, per germline (reference sequence). CDR3 DNA: TGTGCCAGCAGTTTATCGGCCACGGTTACTGAAGCTTTCTTT. Translating it yields CASSLSATVTEAFF.

The chain has TRBV14 and TRBJ2-3; tentative D call: TRBD2 (6 bases). From germline, CDR1 is SGHDN and CDR2 FVKESK. The V and J ends lost 6 bases and 4 bases respectively, with 11 bases between them. The CDR3 extends over 13 amino acids. The CDR3 region has the DNA TGTGCCAGCAGGCGGGACTTAGCAGATACGCAGTATTTT. Its translation is CASRRDLADTQYF.

V is TRBV6-5 and J is TRBJ1-6; D is unresolved. The CDR3 has 15 amino acids. The V end was cut by 2 bases, the J end by 2 bases, with 7 bases between. The germline gives CDR1 MNHEY, CDR2 SVGAGI. CDR3 coding DNA: TGTGCCAGCAGTTACCTTCGGCCCTATAATTCACCCCTCCACTTT. It yields the protein CASSYLRPYNSPLHF.

The chain recombines TRBV9 with TRBJ2-5; no definite D call. The germline V gene encodes CDR1 SGDLS and CDR2 YYNGEE. Trimming took off 4 bases at V and 5 bases at J, with 15 bases between the two ends. The CDR3 sequence is 14 residues long. The CDR3 coding sequence is TGTGCCAGCAGCCCTCCTGCCGGGCGGGAGACCCAGTACTTC. This codes for CASSPPAGRETQYF.

The genes are TRBV19 and TRBJ2-7; 11 bases line up with TRBD1. Trimming took 4 bases from V and 5 from J; bases not matched to a gene: 4. Germline V lookup: CDR1 LNHDA, CDR2 SQIVND (reference sequence). The CDR3 consists of 14 residues. CDR3 sequence: CASSTRTGGDEQYF. In nucleotides, the CDR3 is TGTGCCAGTAGTACCCGGACAGGGGGCGACGAGCAGTACTTC.

The rearrangement uses TRBV5-1 and TRBJ2-2, with 14 bases aligning to TRBD2. The germline CDR1 and CDR2 sequences are SGHRS and YFSETQ. Trimming at V came to 4 bases and at J to 5 bases, leaving 7 bases not matched to a gene. The CDR3 is 17 amino acids. In DNA, the CDR3 is TGCGCCAGCAGCACCGGGACTAGCGGGAGTCGGACCGGGGAGCTGTTTTTT. It codes for CASSTGTSGSRTGELFF.

The gene calls are TRBV29-1 and TRBJ2-5; 7 bases line up with TRBD1. The CDR3 extends over 13 amino acids. Germline values: CDR1 SQVTM, CDR2 ANQGSEA. Trimming took 5 bases from V and 2 from J; bases not matched to a gene: 5. The CDR3 DNA reads as TGCAGCGTTCGTACAGGGGCGCAAGAGACCCAGTACTTC. This translates into CSVRTGAQETQYF.

This clone came up a few times. CDR3 sequence: CASSRGTSYGYTF. DNA for the CDR3: TGTGCCAGCAGTCGGGGGACGTCTTATGGCTACACCTTC. V usage is TRBV6-5 and J usage is TRBJ1-2; a weak D match, TRBD1 (5 bases). Per germline, CDR1 MNHEY and CDR2 SVGAGI. Between the trimmed V and J ends, which lost 5 bases and 5 bases, there was a span of 12 bases. This CDR3 is built from 13 residues.